This is a list of T cell receptor beta chains from one sample in a study of glioma-infiltrating T cells. TCRdb independently ran MiXCR on the multiplex PCR reads; one entry per CDR3 protein. Of some 18,000 distinct CDR3 sequences listed, about 62% are singletons. The sample comprised glioma tissue, nonneoplastic brain tissue, or PBMCs (not recorded which). The receptors were gathered from a human donor with low-grade glioma or glioblastoma, undergoing nonglioma brain surgery, or in good health (not recorded which). CDR3s include the opening cysteine and the closing phenylalanine or tryptophan. The D gene is left open where the match is weak. Size is stated for part of the rows, as once, few or many counts, or as a class when the clone is expanded.

length: 13
J: TRBJ1-1
D: -
V: TRBV6-2/TRBV6-3
size: few
CDR3: CASSYSHPMDTFF
DNA: TGTGCCAGCAGTTACTCACATCCGATGGACACTTTCTTT

length: 15
J: TRBJ2-2
D: -
V: TRBV7-9
size: few
CDR3: CASRPGTVNTGELFF
DNA: TGTGCCAGCAGACCCGGGACGGTTAACACCGGGGAGCTGTTTTTT

length: 15
J: TRBJ2-5
D: -
V: TRBV3-1
size: -
CDR3: CASSKVRSGQETQYF
DNA: TGTGCCAGCAGCAAAGTGAGGAGCGGCCAAGAGACCCAGTACTTC

length: 16
J: TRBJ2-3
D: -
V: TRBV18
size: -
CDR3: CASSPPWAEGTDTQYF
DNA: TGTGCCAGCTCACCACCCTGGGCCGAGGGGACAGATACGCAGTATTTT

length: 13
J: TRBJ1-5
D: -
V: TRBV6-5
size: -
CDR3: CASRKTRDQPQHF
DNA: TGTGCCAGCAGAAAGACCAGGGATCAGCCCCAGCATTTT

length: 17
J: TRBJ1-6
D: -
V: TRBV9
size: many
CDR3: CASSVAGAGSYNSPLHF
DNA: TGTGCCAGCAGCGTAGCTGGGGCGGGCTCCTATAATTCACCCCTCCACTTT

length: 13
J: TRBJ1-1
D: -
V: TRBV20-1
size: -
CDR3: CSASRDPNTEAFF
DNA: TGCAGTGCTTCCAGGGACCCGAACACTGAAGCTTTCTTT

length: 12
J: TRBJ1-4
D: TRBD1
V: TRBV7-2
size: medium-sized
CDR3: CASSPQGEKLFF
DNA: TGTGCCAGCAGCCCACAGGGGGAAAAACTGTTTTTT

length: 11
J: TRBJ2-3
D: -
V: TRBV29-1
size: -
CDR3: CSVVGSGTQYF
DNA: TGCAGCGTTGTAGGGTCTGGTACGCAGTATTTT

length: 13
J: TRBJ1-5
D: -
V: TRBV6-1
size: -
CDR3: CASRLGSNQPQHF
DNA: TGTGCCAGCAGACTCGGCAGCAATCAGCCCCAGCATTTT

length: 14
J: TRBJ2-5
D: -
V: TRBV7-9
size: -
CDR3: CASSRAGSQETQYF
DNA: TGTGCCAGCAGCCGAGCCGGCAGCCAAGAGACCCAGTACTTC

length: 11
J: TRBJ1-2
D: -
V: TRBV6-9
size: few
CDR3: CASATQAGYTF
DNA: TGTGCCAGCGCGACCCAGGCTGGCTACACCTTC

length: 15
J: TRBJ2-1
D: TRBD2
V: TRBV12-3/TRBV12-4
size: few
CDR3: CASTPLAGGTNEQFF
DNA: TGTGCCAGCACCCCGCTAGCGGGGGGGACAAATGAGCAGTTCTTC

length: 13
J: TRBJ2-5
D: -
V: TRBV6-2/TRBV6-3
size: medium-sized
CDR3: CASGPTRQETQYF
DNA: TGTGCCAGCGGGCCGACTAGGCAAGAGACCCAGTACTTC

length: 13
J: TRBJ2-7
D: -
V: TRBV20-1
size: -
CDR3: CSSTGSYLGGQYF
DNA: TGCAGTAGCACCGGGTCCTACCTCGGCGGGCAGTACTTC

length: 14
J: TRBJ1-5
D: -
V: TRBV27
size: -
CDR3: CASSYSTDIQPQHF
DNA: TGTGCCAGCAGTTACTCGACAGACATTCAGCCCCAGCATTTT

length: 13
J: TRBJ2-1
D: -
V: TRBV18
size: few
CDR3: CASSKEFYNEQFF
DNA: TGTGCCAGCTCTAAGGAATTCTACAATGAGCAGTTCTTC

length: 15
J: TRBJ2-7
D: -
V: TRBV15
size: -
CDR3: CATSRDSVPGVEQYF
DNA: TGTGCCACCAGCAGAGATTCTGTCCCCGGGGTCGAGCAGTACTTC

length: 18
J: TRBJ2-1
D: -
V: TRBV2
size: once
CDR3: CASSGPHRDWVSYNEQFF
DNA: TGTGCCAGCAGTGGACCTCACAGGGACTGGGTTTCCTACAATGAGCAGTTCTTC

length: 13
J: TRBJ1-5
D: -
V: TRBV6-2/TRBV6-3
size: -
CDR3: CASSYGFNQPQHF
DNA: TGTGCCAGCAGTTACGGGTTCAATCAGCCCCAGCATTTT

length: 18
J: TRBJ2-7
D: -
V: TRBV4-3
size: -
CDR3: CASSQELRLGLGSYEQYF
DNA: TGCGCCAGCAGCCAAGAACTCCGACTGGGGTTGGGCTCCTACGAGCAGTACTTC

length: 13
J: TRBJ1-1
D: -
V: TRBV27
size: few
CDR3: CASSYGVGTEAFF
DNA: TGTGCCAGCAGTTACGGGGTAGGCACTGAAGCTTTCTTT

length: 15
J: TRBJ1-1
D: -
V: TRBV28
size: -
CDR3: CASSIRRIMNTEAFF
DNA: TGTGCCAGCAGTATTAGACGGATCATGAACACTGAAGCTTTCTTT

length: 13
J: TRBJ2-7
D: -
V: TRBV20-1
size: -
CDR3: CSATGGSQYEQYF
DNA: TGCAGTGCTACCGGCGGCAGCCAGTACGAGCAGTACTTC

length: 12
J: TRBJ2-7
D: TRBD2
V: TRBV20-1
size: -
CDR3: CSAGGGSYEQYF
DNA: TGCAGTGCCGGGGGGGGGAGCTACGAGCAGTACTTC

length: 15
J: TRBJ1-2
D: TRBD1
V: TRBV7-2
size: -
CDR3: CASSLAPTGVSGYTF
DNA: TGTGCCAGCAGCTTAGCGCCCACAGGGGTCTCTGGCTACACCTTC

length: 13
J: TRBJ2-5
D: -
V: TRBV24-1
size: -
CDR3: CATSDPVRGTQYF
DNA: TGTGCCACCAGTGATCCTGTCCGGGGGACCCAGTACTTC

length: 13
J: TRBJ1-2
D: TRBD1
V: TRBV27
size: -
CDR3: CASSLGRGHGYTF
DNA: TGTGCCAGCAGTTTGGGCAGGGGGCATGGCTACACCTTC

length: 16
J: TRBJ1-2
D: -
V: TRBV5-1
size: -
CDR3: CASSLAGGQRPYGYTF
DNA: TGCGCCAGCAGCTTGGCCGGGGGCCAGAGGCCCTATGGCTACACCTTC

length: 16
J: TRBJ2-2
D: TRBD1
V: TRBV18
size: once
CDR3: CASSLGTGANTGELFF
DNA: TGTGCCAGCTCACTCGGGACAGGGGCCAACACCGGGGAGCTGTTTTTT